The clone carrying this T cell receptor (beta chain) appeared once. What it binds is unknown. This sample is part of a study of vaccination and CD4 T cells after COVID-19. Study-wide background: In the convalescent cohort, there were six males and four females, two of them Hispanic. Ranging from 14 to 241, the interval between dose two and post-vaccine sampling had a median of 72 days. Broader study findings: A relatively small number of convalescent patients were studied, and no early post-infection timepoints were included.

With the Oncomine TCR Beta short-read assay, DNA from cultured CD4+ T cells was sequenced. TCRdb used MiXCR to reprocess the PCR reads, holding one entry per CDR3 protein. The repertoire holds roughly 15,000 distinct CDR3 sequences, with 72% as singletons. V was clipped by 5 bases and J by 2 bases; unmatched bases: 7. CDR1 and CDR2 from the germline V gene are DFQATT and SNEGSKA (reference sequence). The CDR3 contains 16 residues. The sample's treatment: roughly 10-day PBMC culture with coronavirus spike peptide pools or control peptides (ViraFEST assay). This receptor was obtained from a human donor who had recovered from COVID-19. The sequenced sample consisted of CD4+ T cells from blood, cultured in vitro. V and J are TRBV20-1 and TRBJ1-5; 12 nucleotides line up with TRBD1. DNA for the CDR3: TGCAGTGCTCTAACCGGGACAGGGGGCGGCAATCAGCCCCAGCATTTT. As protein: CSALTGTGGGNQPQHF.